This T cell receptor beta chain was profiled in a study of cytomegalovirus exposure and HLA in healthy donors. Study in general: Tens of millions of unique TCR sequences came from HLA-typed donors in an early release. Broader study findings: Most sequenced TCRs were rare (though some public TCRs occurred in many donors). The listing of roughly 160 TCR beta chains classed them as cytomegalovirus-associated.

Germline V gene lookup returns CDR1 SGDLS and CDR2 YYNGEE. V lost 0 bases to trimming and J lost 10 bases, with 8 bases between them. This CDR3 is 13 amino acids long. Concerning this clone: Antigen specificity is unknown.

The PCR was carried out with 60 Vbeta primers and 13 Jbeta primers. Produced via immunoSEQ multiplex PCR; TCRdb's table is partial and in-frame only. Here the sample spans some 140,000 clones, about 70% being singletons. The genes are TRBV9 and TRBJ1-6; D not resolved. Specimen: PBMCs. This TCR came from a man aged 18 to 30 in good health and CMV-seronegative. The CDR3 here is CASSVAEGSPLHF. For the CDR3, the DNA is TGTGCCAGCAGCGTAGCGGAGGGCTCACCCCTCCACTTT.